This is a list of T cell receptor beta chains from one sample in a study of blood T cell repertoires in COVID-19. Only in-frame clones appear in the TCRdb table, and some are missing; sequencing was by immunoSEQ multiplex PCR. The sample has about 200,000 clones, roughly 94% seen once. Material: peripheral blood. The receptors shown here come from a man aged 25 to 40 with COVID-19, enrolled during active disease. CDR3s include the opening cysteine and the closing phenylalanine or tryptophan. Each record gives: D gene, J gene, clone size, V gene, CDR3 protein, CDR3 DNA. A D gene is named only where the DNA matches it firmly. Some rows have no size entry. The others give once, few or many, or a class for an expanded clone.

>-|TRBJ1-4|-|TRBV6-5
CASREREKRDEKLFF
TGTGCCAGCCGGGAAAGGGAAAAGAGGGATGAAAAACTGTTTTTT
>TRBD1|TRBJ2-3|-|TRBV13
CASSLGRGRGTDTQYF
TGTGCCAGCAGCTTAGGCAGGGGGAGAGGCACAGATACGCAGTATTTT
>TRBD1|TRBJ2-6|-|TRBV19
CASSMVQGAYGANVLTF
TGTGCCAGTAGTATGGTACAGGGGGCGTACGGGGCCAACGTCCTGACTTTC
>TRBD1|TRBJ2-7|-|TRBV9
CASSPTGVYEQYF
TGTGCCAGCAGCCCTACAGGGGTCTACGAGCAGTACTTC
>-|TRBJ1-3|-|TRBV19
CASSIKSRTRNTIYF
TGTGCCAGTAGTATAAAGAGTCGGACTCGAAACACCATATATTTT
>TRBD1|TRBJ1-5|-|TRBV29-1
CSFGTAFGQPQHF
TGCAGCTTTGGGACAGCCTTTGGTCAGCCCCAGCATTTT
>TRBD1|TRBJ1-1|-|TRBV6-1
CASSGSNDRGLRNTEAFF
TGTGCCAGCAGTGGGTCAAACGACAGGGGGCTAAGGAACACTGAAGCTTTCTTT
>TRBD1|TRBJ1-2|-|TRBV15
CATSSRDRGVYGYTF
TGTGCCACCAGCAGCCGGGACAGGGGAGTCTATGGCTACACCTTC
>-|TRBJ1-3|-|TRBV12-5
CATEGLSWGDTIYF
TGTGCTACCGAGGGACTTTCCTGGGGAGACACCATATATTTT
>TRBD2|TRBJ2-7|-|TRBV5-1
CASRASGGAHEQYF
TGCGCCAGCAGGGCTAGCGGGGGGGCCCACGAGCAGTACTTC
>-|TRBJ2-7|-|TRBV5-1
CASSPAVSDYEQYF
TGCGCCAGCAGCCCGGCGGTGTCTGACTACGAGCAGTACTTC
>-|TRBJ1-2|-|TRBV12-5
CASGLVPRTNYGYTF
TGTGCTAGTGGTTTAGTCCCTAGAACTAACTATGGCTACACCTTC
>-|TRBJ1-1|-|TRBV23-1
CASSTSVNTEAFF
TGCGCCAGCAGTACTAGCGTTAACACTGAAGCTTTCTTT
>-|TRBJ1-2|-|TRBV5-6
CASSLGRGSDGYTF
TGTGCCAGCAGCTTGGGGCGGGGGTCGGACGGCTACACCTTC
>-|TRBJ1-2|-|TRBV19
CASALPGDGYTF
TGTGCCAGCGCCCTCCCAGGGGACGGCTACACCTTC
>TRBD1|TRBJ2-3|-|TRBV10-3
CAISASGTGDSTDTQYF
TGTGCCATCAGTGCCTCCGGGACAGGGGACAGCACAGATACGCAGTATTTT
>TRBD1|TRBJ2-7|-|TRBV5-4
CASSFRDRGYEQYF
TGTGCCAGCAGCTTCCGGGACAGGGGCTACGAGCAGTACTTC
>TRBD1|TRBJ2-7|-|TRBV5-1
CASSLVGDRSYEQYF
TGCGCCAGCAGCTTGGTGGGGGACAGGTCCTACGAGCAGTACTTC
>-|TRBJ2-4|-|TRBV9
CASSSDSAKNIQYF
TGTGCCAGCAGCAGCGATTCAGCCAAAAACATTCAGTACTTC
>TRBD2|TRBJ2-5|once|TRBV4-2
CASSQAGGPETQYF
TGTGCCAGCAGCCAAGCGGGGGGGCCAGAGACCCAGTACTTC
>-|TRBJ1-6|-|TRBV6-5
CASSYPGSPLHF
TGTGCCAGCAGTTACCCCGGTTCACCCCTCCACTTT
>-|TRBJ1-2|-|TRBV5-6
CASSGQGFDYGYTF
TGTGCCAGCAGCGGCCAGGGATTCGACTATGGCTACACCTTC
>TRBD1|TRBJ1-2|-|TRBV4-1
CASSQQTGGRDYGYTF
TGCGCCAGCAGCCAGCAAACAGGGGGCCGGGACTATGGCTACACCTTC
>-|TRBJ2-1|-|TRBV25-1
CASTRNRVSYTDNEQFF
TGTGCCAGCACCAGAAACAGGGTCTCTTACACCGACAATGAGCAGTTCTTC
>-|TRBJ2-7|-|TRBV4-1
CASSHGLLGGYEQYF
TGCGCCAGCAGCCATGGACTTTTAGGTGGCTACGAGCAGTACTTC
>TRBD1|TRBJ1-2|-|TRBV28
CASVTPGGNYGYTF
TGTGCCAGCGTTACCCCAGGGGGGAACTATGGCTACACCTTC
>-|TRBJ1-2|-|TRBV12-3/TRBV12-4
CASRPDQVNGYTF
TGTGCCAGCAGGCCCGACCAGGTTAATGGCTACACCTTC
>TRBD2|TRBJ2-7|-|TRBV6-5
CASRSSGGDEQYF
TGTGCCAGCAGATCCAGCGGGGGTGACGAGCAGTACTTC
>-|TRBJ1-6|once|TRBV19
CASQDGQPNSPLHF
TGTGCCTCACAGGACGGCCAGCCCAATTCACCCCTCCACTTT
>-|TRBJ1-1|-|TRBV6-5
CASSYSILTGEAFF
TGTGCCAGCAGTTACTCGATCCTGACGGGTGAAGCTTTCTTT
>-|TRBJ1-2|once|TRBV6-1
CASSEVAGIPLPNYGYTF
TGTGCCAGCAGTGAAGTGGCAGGGATACCACTACCTAACTATGGCTACACCTTC
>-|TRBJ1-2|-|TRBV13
CASSPSGMNYGYTF
TGTGCCAGCAGCCCCTCGGGGATGAACTATGGCTACACCTTC
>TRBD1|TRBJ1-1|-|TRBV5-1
CASSQGQMNTEAFF
TGCGCCAGCAGCCAGGGACAGATGAACACTGAAGCTTTCTTT
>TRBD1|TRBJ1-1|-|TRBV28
CASYVAGGAGTEAFF
TGTGCCAGCTACGTCGCAGGGGGCGCGGGAACTGAAGCTTTCTTT
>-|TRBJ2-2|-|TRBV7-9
CASSPARYGELFF
TGTGCCAGCAGCCCCGCGCGGTACGGGGAGCTGTTTTTT
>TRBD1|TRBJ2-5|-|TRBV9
CASSYTDRGQETQYF
TGTGCCAGCAGCTATACGGACAGGGGACAGGAGACCCAGTACTTC
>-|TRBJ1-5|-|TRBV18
CASSPNGGNQPQHF
TGTGCCAGCTCACCGAACGGGGGCAATCAGCCCCAGCATTTT
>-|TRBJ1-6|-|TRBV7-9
CASSPRGYNSPLHF
TGTGCCAGCAGCCCCCGGGGTTATAATTCACCCCTCCACTTT
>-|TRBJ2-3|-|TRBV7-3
CASSTPHSGPSTDTQYF
TGTGCCAGCAGCACCCCCCACAGCGGACCTAGCACAGATACGCAGTATTTT
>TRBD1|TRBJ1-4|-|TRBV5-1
CASSGQGATNEKLFF
TGCGCCAGCAGCGGCCAGGGGGCAACTAATGAAAAACTGTTTTTT
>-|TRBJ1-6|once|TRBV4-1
CASSQDDHRAPLHF
TGCGCCAGCAGCCAAGATGATCACCGGGCACCCCTCCACTTT
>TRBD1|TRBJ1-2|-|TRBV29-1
CSVESGQYNYGYTF
TGCAGCGTTGAGTCGGGACAGTATAACTATGGCTACACCTTC